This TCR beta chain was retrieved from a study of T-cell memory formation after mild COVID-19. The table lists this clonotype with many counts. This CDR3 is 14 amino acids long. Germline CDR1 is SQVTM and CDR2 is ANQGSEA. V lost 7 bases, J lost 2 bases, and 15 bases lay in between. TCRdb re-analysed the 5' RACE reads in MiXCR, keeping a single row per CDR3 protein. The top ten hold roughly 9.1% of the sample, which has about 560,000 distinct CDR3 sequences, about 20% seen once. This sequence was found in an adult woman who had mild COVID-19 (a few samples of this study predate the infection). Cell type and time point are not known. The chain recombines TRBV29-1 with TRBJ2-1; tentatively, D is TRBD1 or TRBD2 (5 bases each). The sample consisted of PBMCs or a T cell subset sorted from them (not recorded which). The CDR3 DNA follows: TGCAGCGGCGGTGTTCCGGGGCCCTACAATGAGCAGTTCTTC. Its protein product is CSGGVPGPYNEQFF.